This entry is about one T cell receptor beta chain. Antigen: not known. This entry belongs to a study of blood T cells in healthy people across ages. With 1 base removed from V and 4 bases from J, the gap between germline ends came to 10 bases. The CDR3 totals 14 residues. CDR1 DFQATT and CDR2 SNEGSKA come from the germline V gene (reference sequence). Healthy Caucasian individuals from Russia aged about 6 to 90 were enrolled as donors. General study points: Donors of long life had a larger count of naive CD4+ cells and greater diversity than aged donors. Changes seen in expanded clonotypes were possibly confounded by donor CMV status left unknown.

Together with a sample-barcoded 5' primer, a J-beta primer mix was included in a second PCR lasting about 7 to 11 cycles. TCRdb re-called the 5' RACE reads through MiXCR, storing one row per CDR3 protein. The sample lists 650,000 to 800,000 distinct CDR3 sequences; 44% were seen once. Sequenced: blood. The TCR sequence derives from a man aged 55 to 70 in good health. V gene TRBV20-1 combines with J gene TRBJ1-4; unclear D gene. The CDR3 spells CSARAGFGNEKLFF. Written as DNA, the CDR3 is TGCAGTGCTAGAGCAGGATTTGGTAATGAAAAACTGTTTTTT.